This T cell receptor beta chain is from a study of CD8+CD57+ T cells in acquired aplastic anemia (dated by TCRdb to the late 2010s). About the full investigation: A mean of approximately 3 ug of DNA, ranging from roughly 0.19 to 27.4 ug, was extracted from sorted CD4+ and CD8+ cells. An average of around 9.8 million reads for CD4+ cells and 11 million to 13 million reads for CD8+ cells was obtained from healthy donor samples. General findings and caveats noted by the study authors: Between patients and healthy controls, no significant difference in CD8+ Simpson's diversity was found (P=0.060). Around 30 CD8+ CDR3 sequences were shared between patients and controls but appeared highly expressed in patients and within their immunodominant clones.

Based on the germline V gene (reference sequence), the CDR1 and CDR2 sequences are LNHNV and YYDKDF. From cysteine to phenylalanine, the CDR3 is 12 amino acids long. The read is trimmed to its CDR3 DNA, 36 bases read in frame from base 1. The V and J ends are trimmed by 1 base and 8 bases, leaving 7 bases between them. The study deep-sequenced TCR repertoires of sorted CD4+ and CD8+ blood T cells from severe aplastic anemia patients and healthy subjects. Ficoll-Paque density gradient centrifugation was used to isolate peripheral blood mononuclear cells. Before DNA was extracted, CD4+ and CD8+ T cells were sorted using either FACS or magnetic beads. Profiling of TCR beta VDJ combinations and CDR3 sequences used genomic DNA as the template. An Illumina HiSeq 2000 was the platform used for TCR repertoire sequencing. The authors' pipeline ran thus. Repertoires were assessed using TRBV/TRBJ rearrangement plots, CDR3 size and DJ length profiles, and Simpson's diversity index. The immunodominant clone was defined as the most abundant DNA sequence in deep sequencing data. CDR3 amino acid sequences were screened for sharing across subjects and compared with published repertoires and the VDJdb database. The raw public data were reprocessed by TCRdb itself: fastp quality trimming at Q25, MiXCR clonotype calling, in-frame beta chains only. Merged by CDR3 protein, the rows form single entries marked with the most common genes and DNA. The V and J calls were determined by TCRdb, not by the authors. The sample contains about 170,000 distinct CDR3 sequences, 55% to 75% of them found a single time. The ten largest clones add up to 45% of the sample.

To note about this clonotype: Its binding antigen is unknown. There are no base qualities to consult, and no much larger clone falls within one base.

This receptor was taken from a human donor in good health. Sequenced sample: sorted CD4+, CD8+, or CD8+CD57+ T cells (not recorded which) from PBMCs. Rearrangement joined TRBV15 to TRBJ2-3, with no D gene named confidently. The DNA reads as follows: TGTGCCACCAGCAGAGCCCTTGGTACGCAGTATTTT. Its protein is CATSRALGTQYF.